Described below is a single T cell receptor (beta chain) sequence and its context. Its antigen is unknown. The length of the CDR3 is 15 residues. The junction had 4 bases not matched to a gene; V was cut back by 0 bases and J by 2 bases. Germline V gene sequence: CDR1 SGHAT, CDR2 FQNNGV. The data are from a study of T cell responses to AZD1222 COVID-19 vaccine. Background on the study: The study pooled second doses at about 4 or about 12 weeks. Study outcomes and limitations: Repertoire sampling occurred only after the peak T cell response. Vaccine-associated CD4 TCRs spanned spike, dominant at 160-218 and 743-854.

Repertoires were generated with immunoSEQ multiplex PCR, while TCRdb's copy carries only in-frame clones and drops some. This sample carries about 53,000 clones, approximately 84% of them seen once, and the ten largest clones take 25% to 30%. The J gene is TRBJ2-7, the V gene TRBV11-2, with 7 bases lining up with TRBD1. Here the sequenced sample was peripheral blood, taken on day 0 of AZD1222 vaccination. The receptor comes from an adult in good health. The CDR3 coding sequence is TGTGCCAGCAGCTTAGAGGGACAGTCTACCTACGAGCAGTACTTC. Protein product: CASSLEGQSTYEQYF.